In its sample, the clone carrying this TCR beta chain was seen once. Data came from immunoSEQ multiplex PCR; TCRdb stores just in-frame clones and leaves some out. The table has about 660,000 clones, around 87% seen once. The sample originates from a study of shared T cell receptors in the human thymus. Trimming removed 5 bases from V and 7 bases from J; junction bases left unmatched: 8. CDR3 length: 14 residues. Germline V gene data show CDR1 as SQVTM and CDR2 as ANQGSEA. The sample was also linked to a second study, of human thymus T cells. That investigation notes: Resections removed during corrective heart surgery provided the thymus tissue used. Thymic as well as blood repertoires seemed to favor certain V and J genes unevenly.

The TCR sequence derives from a boy under three years old with a congenital heart defect. J is TRBJ2-2 and V is TRBV29-1, with 9 bases that match TRBD2. Material: thymocytes. The CDR3 is CSVSSGVGHGELFF. DNA of the CDR3: TGCAGCGTTTCTAGCGGGGTTGGGCACGGGGAGCTGTTTTTT.